A few counts support the clone carrying this TCR beta chain. Antigen: not known. This sample stems from a study of cytomegalovirus exposure and HLA in healthy donors. The study, taken as a whole, reports: Common viral pathogens seemed, in a later analysis, to connect with several of the most significant clusters. For most subjects, TCR beta sequences were reported to predict HLA-A and HLA-B alleles with accuracy. In a later analysis, a missense DCLRE1C variant was linked to TCR beta V- and J-gene trimming.

The PCR employed 60 Vbeta primers together with 13 Jbeta primers. Using immunoSEQ multiplex PCR, the repertoire was profiled, and TCRdb retains in-frame clones only, with some absent. The sample lists some 110,000 clones; 80% to 85% were seen once. Trimming took off 1 base at V and 0 bases at J, with 10 bases between the two ends. Per the germline V gene, CDR1 is LGHNA and CDR2 is YNFKEQ. The CDR3 extends over 16 amino acids. This clonotype was obtained from a man aged 25 to 40 in good health and CMV-seropositive. Sample: PBMCs. This chain links TRBV4-2 with TRBJ1-5; no reliable D call. The CDR3 loop reads CASSQGSDYSNQPQHF. CDR3 in DNA: TGTGCCAGCAGCCAAGGCAGCGATTATAGCAATCAGCCCCAGCATTTT.